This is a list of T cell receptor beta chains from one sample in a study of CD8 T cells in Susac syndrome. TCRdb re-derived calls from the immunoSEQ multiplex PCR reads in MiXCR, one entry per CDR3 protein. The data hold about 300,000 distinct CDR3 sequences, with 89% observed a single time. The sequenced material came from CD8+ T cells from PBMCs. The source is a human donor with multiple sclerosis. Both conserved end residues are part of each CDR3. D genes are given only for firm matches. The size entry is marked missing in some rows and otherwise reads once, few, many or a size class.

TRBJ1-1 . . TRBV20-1 CSAIRDTEAFF TGCAGTGCCATTCGGGACACTGAAGCTTTCTTT
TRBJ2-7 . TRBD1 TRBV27 CASSIGTGEYEQYF TGTGCCAGCAGCATCGGGACAGGAGAATACGAGCAGTACTTC
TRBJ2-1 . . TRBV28 CASSLGLATTYNEQFF TGTGCCAGCAGTTTAGGTCTAGCGACGACCTACAATGAGCAGTTCTTC
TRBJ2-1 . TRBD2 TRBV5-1 CASSLEFLAGRGANEQFF TGCGCCAGCAGCTTGGAATTTTTAGCGGGCCGAGGGGCCAATGAGCAGTTCTTC
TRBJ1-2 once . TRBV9 CASSVPGSNYGYTF TGTGCCAGCAGCGTACCGGGGTCTAACTATGGCTACACCTTC
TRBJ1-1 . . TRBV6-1 CASSEVQNTEAFF TGTGCCAGCAGTGAGGTACAGAACACTGAAGCTTTCTTT
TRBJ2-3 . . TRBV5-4 CASSYGTSSTDTQYF TGTGCCAGCAGTTATGGGACCTCTAGCACAGATACGCAGTATTTT
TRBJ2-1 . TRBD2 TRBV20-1 CSAGAQREPNEQFF TGCAGTGCTGGTGCCCAGCGGGAACCCAATGAGCAGTTCTTC
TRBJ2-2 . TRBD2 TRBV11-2 CASSLVPSGGPNTGELFF TGTGCCAGCAGCTTAGTTCCTAGCGGGGGGCCTAACACCGGGGAGCTGTTTTTT
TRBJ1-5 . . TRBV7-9 CASSSPEEGNQPQHF TGTGCCAGCAGCTCCCCGGAGGAAGGCAATCAGCCCCAGCATTTT
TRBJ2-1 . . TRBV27 CASSFGINNEQFF TGTGCCAGCAGTTTCGGGATTAACAATGAGCAGTTCTTC
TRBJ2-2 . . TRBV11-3 CASSHPGAGELFF TGTGCCAGCAGCCACCCGGGAGCCGGGGAGCTGTTTTTT
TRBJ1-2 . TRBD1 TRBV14 CASSATGSYGYTF TGTGCCAGCAGCGCGACAGGGAGCTATGGCTACACCTTC
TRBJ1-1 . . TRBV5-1 CASSLSVAGAAFF TGCGCCAGCAGCTTGTCCGTTGCAGGGGCAGCTTTCTTT
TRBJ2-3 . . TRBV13 CASSPDLPEDTQYF TGTGCCAGCAGCCCGGACTTGCCCGAAGATACGCAGTATTTT
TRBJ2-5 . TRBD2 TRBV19 CASSIGAGEETQYF TGTGCCAGTAGTATTGGAGCGGGGGAAGAGACCCAGTACTTC
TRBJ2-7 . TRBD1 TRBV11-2 CASSTGQPYEQYF TGTGCCAGCAGCACGGGACAGCCCTACGAGCAGTACTTC
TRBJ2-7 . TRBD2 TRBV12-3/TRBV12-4 CAVRLAATYEQYF TGTGCCGTCCGACTAGCGGCGACCTACGAGCAGTACTTC
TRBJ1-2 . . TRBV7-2 CASSLGVPPGDGYTF TGTGCCAGCAGCTTAGGGGTTCCGCCGGGGGATGGCTACACCTTC
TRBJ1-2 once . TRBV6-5 CASSYMGALYGYTF TGTGCCAGCAGTTACATGGGGGCCCTCTATGGCTACACCTTC
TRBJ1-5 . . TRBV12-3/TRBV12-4 CASSFSGSNQPQHF TGTGCCAGCAGTTTTAGCGGAAGCAATCAGCCCCAGCATTTT
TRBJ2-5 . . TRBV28 CASSLNLGAQETQYF TGTGCCAGCAGTTTAAACCTCGGGGCCCAAGAGACCCAGTACTTC
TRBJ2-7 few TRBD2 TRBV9 CASSVVGGRGEQYF TGTGCCAGCAGCGTAGTGGGCGGGAGAGGCGAGCAGTACTTC
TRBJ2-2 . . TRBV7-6 CASSLSGQVVGELFF TGTGCCAGCAGCTTATCGGGGCAGGTCGTGGGGGAGCTGTTTTTT
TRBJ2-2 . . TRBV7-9 CASTSLANPGELFF TGTGCCAGCACCTCTTTGGCCAACCCCGGGGAGCTGTTTTTT
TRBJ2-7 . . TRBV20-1 CSARGDRDYEQYF TGCAGTGCTAGGGGTGACAGAGACTACGAGCAGTACTTC
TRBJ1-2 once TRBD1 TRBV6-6 CASGPGTGGHGYTF TGTGCCAGCGGACCAGGGACAGGGGGCCATGGCTACACCTTC
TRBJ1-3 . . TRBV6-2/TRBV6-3 CASSYAIVPNTSGNTIYF TGTGCCAGCAGTTACGCCATCGTCCCAAATACCTCCGGAAACACCATATATTTT
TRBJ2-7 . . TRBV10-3 CAISDLTGRYHEQYF TGTGCCATCAGTGACTTGACGGGTCGGTATCACGAGCAGTACTTC
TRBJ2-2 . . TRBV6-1 CASLPSPPANTGELFF TGTGCCAGTCTACCTTCTCCACCCGCGAACACCGGGGAGCTGTTTTTT
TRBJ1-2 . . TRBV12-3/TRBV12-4 CASSPGVGYGYTF TGTGCCAGCAGTCCCGGGGTGGGCTATGGCTACACCTTC
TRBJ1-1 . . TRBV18 CASSDSGEAFF TGTGCCAGCAGCGACAGCGGTGAAGCTTTCTTT
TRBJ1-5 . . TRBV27 CASSLNAGEFFQPQHF TGTGCCAGCAGTTTAAACGCAGGGGAGTTTTTTCAGCCCCAGCATTTT
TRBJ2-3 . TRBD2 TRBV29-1 CSASGLAGVITDTQYF TGCAGCGCCTCCGGACTAGCGGGAGTGATCACAGATACGCAGTATTTT
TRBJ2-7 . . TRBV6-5 CASSPSGLPYEQYF TGTGCCAGCAGTCCCTCGGGACTGCCCTACGAGCAGTACTTC
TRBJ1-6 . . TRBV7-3 CASSLLGANSPLHF TGTGCCAGCAGCTTATTGGGGGCGAATTCACCCCTCCACTTT
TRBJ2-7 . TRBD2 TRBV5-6 CASSSLAGGPRVFVYEQYF TGTGCCAGCAGCTCACTAGCGGGAGGTCCCCGAGTTTTCGTCTACGAGCAGTACTTC
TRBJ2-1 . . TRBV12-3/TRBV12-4 CASREDAAYNEQFF TGTGCCAGCAGAGAGGACGCCGCTTACAATGAGCAGTTCTTC
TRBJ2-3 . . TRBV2 CASTNSPDTQYF TGTGCCAGCACCAACTCGCCGGATACGCAGTATTTT
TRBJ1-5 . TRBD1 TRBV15 CATSRDRGTGAQPQHF TGTGCCACCAGCAGAGATAGGGGGACAGGGGCTCAGCCCCAGCATTTT
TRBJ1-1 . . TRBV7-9 CASSLGPRAFF TGTGCCAGCAGCTTAGGGCCGAGAGCTTTCTTT
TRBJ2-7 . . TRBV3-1 CASSQDTYGYEQYF TGTGCCAGCAGCCAAGACACTTATGGGTACGAGCAGTACTTC
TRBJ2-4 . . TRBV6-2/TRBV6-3 CASEESGLAKNIQYF TGTGCCAGCGAGGAATCAGGCTTAGCCAAAAACATTCAGTACTTC
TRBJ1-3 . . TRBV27 CASSLGTPRYSGNTIYF TGTGCCAGCAGTTTAGGGACGCCACGATACTCTGGAAACACCATATATTTT
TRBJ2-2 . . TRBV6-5 CASRARVTGELFF TGTGCCAGCAGAGCGCGGGTCACCGGGGAGCTGTTTTTT